A selection of T cell receptor beta chains follows, all from one sample in a study of beta chain features in type 1 diabetes. The data were produced by immunoSEQ multiplex PCR, yet TCRdb's version contains in-frame clones alone and is incomplete. Of about 330,000 clones detected, 11% appear once; the ten largest clones hold more than 0.015%. The sample was naive CD4+ T cells from blood. The source is a woman aged 25 to 39 in good health. CDR3s leave out the opening cysteine and the closing phenylalanine or tryptophan. Size is stated for part of the rows, as once, few or many counts, or as a class when the clone is expanded.

V: TRBV30
J: TRBJ2-2
size: few
CDR3: AWSGGGELF

V: TRBV9
J: TRBJ2-1
size: few
CDR3: ASSAGLALYNEQF

V: TRBV6-6
J: TRBJ1-4
size: .
CDR3: ASSAYRGTNEKLF

V: TRBV4-2
J: TRBJ2-7
size: .
CDR3: ASSRSGSGINHEQY

V: TRBV28
J: TRBJ2-7
size: .
CDR3: ASSSQGSPYEQY

V: TRBV14
J: TRBJ2-7
size: .
CDR3: ASSQSQGAHEQY

V: TRBV4-2
J: TRBJ2-1
size: .
CDR3: ASSQDWQASYNEQF

V: TRBV7-9
J: TRBJ1-2
size: .
CDR3: ASTTGEGQHGYT

V: TRBV18
J: TRBJ2-3
size: .
CDR3: ASSPPTGTSTDTQY

V: TRBV19
J: TRBJ2-4
size: few
CDR3: ASDVGGTVAKNIQY

V: TRBV7-2
J: TRBJ1-2
size: .
CDR3: ASSLAGKVYGYT

V: TRBV28
J: TRBJ1-5
size: .
CDR3: ASSSGGRGGNQPQH

V: TRBV7-2
J: TRBJ1-3
size: few
CDR3: ASSPAGFSGNTIY

V: TRBV18
J: TRBJ2-1
size: .
CDR3: ASSPPGLADEQF

V: TRBV28
J: TRBJ1-1
size: few
CDR3: ASVEVPGTEAF

V: TRBV7-3
J: TRBJ2-6
size: .
CDR3: ASSFGSGANVLT

V: TRBV30
J: TRBJ2-7
size: .
CDR3: AWRDRDYEQY

V: TRBV6-1
J: TRBJ2-3
size: .
CDR3: ASSGSGNTDTQY

V: TRBV7-9
J: TRBJ1-5
size: few
CDR3: ASSDQTAGINQPQH

V: TRBV19
J: TRBJ1-2
size: .
CDR3: ASHGDSPGDYLGYT

V: TRBV9
J: TRBJ2-1
size: few
CDR3: ASSLTSGSSYNEQF

V: TRBV9
J: TRBJ1-5
size: .
CDR3: ASEGQGVNQPQH

V: TRBV19
J: TRBJ2-2
size: few
CDR3: ASSIEAVVGTGELF

V: TRBV5-1
J: TRBJ1-5
size: .
CDR3: ASSPGRGNQPQH

V: TRBV19
J: TRBJ2-7
size: few
CDR3: ASSAGLAGAVSYEQY

V: TRBV7-3
J: TRBJ2-5
size: .
CDR3: ASSYSGRETQY

V: TRBV10-3
J: TRBJ1-1
size: few
CDR3: AISDHGYTEAF

V: TRBV7-6
J: TRBJ2-5
size: .
CDR3: ASSPFISETQY

V: TRBV6-6
J: TRBJ1-1
size: few
CDR3: ASRRPNRGTEAF

V: TRBV9
J: TRBJ2-7
size: .
CDR3: ASSVTGQPYEQY

V: TRBV7-3
J: TRBJ2-2
size: .
CDR3: ASSLRGTGELF

V: TRBV7-9
J: TRBJ2-5
size: few
CDR3: ASSYFLEGGKY

V: TRBV19
J: TRBJ2-1
size: few
CDR3: ASTREMFDEQF

V: TRBV9
J: TRBJ1-1
size: .
CDR3: ASSERRANTEAF

V: TRBV28
J: TRBJ1-2
size: .
CDR3: ASSSPDRANGYT

V: TRBV7-2
J: TRBJ2-7
size: few
CDR3: ASSSPGQTYEQY

V: TRBV19
J: TRBJ2-3
size: few
CDR3: ASSKSLSPDTQY

V: TRBV25-1
J: TRBJ2-5
size: few
CDR3: ASSPRTGVETQY

V: TRBV27
J: TRBJ1-5
size: few
CDR3: ASSPHYSGTGAETSNQPQH

V: TRBV7-2
J: TRBJ2-5
size: .
CDR3: ASLPGLAGAGETQY

V: TRBV30
J: TRBJ2-5
size: few
CDR3: AWSVNRGETQY